This TCR beta chain was documented in a study of T-cell memory formation after mild COVID-19. This clonotype was seen more than once but under ten times. 5'RACE primed at constant segments yielded TCR alpha and TCR beta cDNA libraries bearing sample barcodes and UMIs. One entry per CDR3 protein results from TCRdb running MiXCR on the 5' RACE reads. Of a few hundred thousand distinct CDR3 sequences in the sample, 25% to 30% were seen once. The material sequenced was PBMCs or a T cell subset sorted from them (not recorded which). This clonotype originated in an adult woman who had mild COVID-19 (a few samples of this study predate the infection). Cell type and time point are not known.

In nucleotides, the CDR3 is TGTGCCAGCAGCTTAGGTGGCGGCGGAGTACAAGAGACCCAGTACTTC. Residues: CASSLGGGGVQETQYF. This chain connects TRBV11-2 to TRBJ2-5; the D is unclear. The V gene's germline CDR1 is SGHAT and CDR2 FQNNGV. Trimming pared 1 base from V and 2 bases from J, leaving 14 bases between. CDR3 length: 16 residues.